This TCR beta chain derives from a study of T cell responses to AZD1222 COVID-19 vaccine (dated by TCRdb to 2020 to 2022). About the study as a whole: AZD1222 recipients whose second dose came at about 4 weeks and those whose second dose came at about 12 weeks were combined into one group, since spike-specific TCR depth and breadth did not differ between the two schedules. A total of 230 to 250 trial participants underwent TCR sequencing, of whom 200 to 220 received two doses of AZD1222 and about 25 received two doses of the MenACWY control vaccine. Enrollment into the trials was organized by age into subgroups of 18-55, 56-69 and 70-plus years, and those subgroups contained about 160, 30 and 59 TCR-sequenced participants, respectively. Broader findings and caveats from the paper: Participants were mostly white British, with more females than males. The authors suggested clonal diversity may have been underestimated. After two AZD1222 doses, both the breadth and the depth of spike-specific TCRs were significantly higher than at day 0 and than in MenACWY recipients. CD4 TCRs associated with the vaccine covered the entire spike protein, and the dominant responses were in regions 160-218 and 743-854. Because no day 14 peak-response samples were available, the repertoires could be characterized only after the peak T cell response. In the small 56-69-year group, the increase in depth fell short of significance, most likely because of low power. Nearly half of unique spike-specific TCRs reportedly recognized epitopes outside regions mutated in the B.1.351 and B.1.1.7 variants. Conclusions about previously exposed vaccinees were limited because only six AZD1222 recipients were SARS-CoV-2 seropositive at baseline.

The time point label of this sample denotes: baseline before first vaccination. Vaccinee samples came from UK trials COV001 and COV002, including a single-blind randomized controlled phase 2/3 trial of AZD1222 (ChAdOx1 nCoV-19) in healthy adults. For TCRbeta chain sequencing, PBMC samples were collected from trial participants at day 0 and at day 28 after the second dose. On this clone itself: The antigen it recognizes is unknown. No base quality values were provided; no much bigger clone lies one nucleotide off.

The CDR3 regions of human TCRbeta chains were analyzed by immunosequencing. Under the source paper's analysis protocol: Repertoire TCRs were matched against a reference library of SARS-CoV-2-specific TCRs generated with the MIRA antigen-specificity platform. Breadth was defined as the fraction of unique TCRs that were SARS-CoV-2-associated. Depth was defined as the fraction of total T cells that were SARS-CoV-2-associated. Using the MIRA data, every spike-specific TCR was mapped to the spike region that the TCR reacted to and assigned to either a CD4 or a CD8 class. Log10-transformed breadth and depth values were compared by one-way ANOVA with Sidak's multiple comparisons tests. In its TCRdb copy, this immuneACCESS table keeps in-frame sequences only and misses some clones. Where compared with another copy, unresolved V genes explain less than half of these, and the others have no known cause. V and J calls and clone size are copied from that table; D and trimming were computed from the DNA. This sample lists tens of thousands of clones; approximately 83% were detected once. The ten largest account for approximately 16% of the sample.

As encoded in the germline V gene, CDR1 is LGHNA while CDR2 is YNFKEQ. The CDR3 has 14 amino acids, counting the end cysteine and phenylalanine. Only CDR3 DNA remains: 42 bases, in frame from the first base. Cut back by 6 bases and 0 bases, the V and J ends lie 10 bases apart. Rearrangement joined TRBV4-2 to TRBJ2-3; matching of 5 bases hints at TRBD2 as the D gene. This receptor was taken from an adult in good health. The sequencing used peripheral blood, collected on day 0 of AZD1222 vaccination. The bases are TGTGCCAGCAGTAACGGGGTTAGCACAGATACGCAGTATTTT. This gives the protein CASSNGVSTDTQYF.